This TCR beta chain was found in a study of shared clonotypes between healthy human individuals. Produced via immunoSEQ multiplex PCR; TCRdb's table is partial and in-frame only. The sample gives 2 million to 3 million clones, around nine tenths of which show up once; about 0.13% is in the top ten. With regard to this clone: Its antigen is as yet unknown.

Study conclusions and caveats: All-four-donor shared clonotypes had higher generation probabilities than non-shared clonotypes did.

Trimming removed 4 bases at V and 9 bases at J, with 16 bases between. The length of the CDR3 is 14 residues. Germline V gene data show CDR1 as SEHNR and CDR2 as FQNEAQ (reference sequence). This TCR came from a man younger than 30 in good health. Source material: naive CD4+ T cells sorted from blood. The subset: CD45RA+ positively selected. The chain carries TRBV7-9 and TRBJ2-1; TRBD2 is a possible D gene (5 bases). This chain's CDR3 is CASSSIRGVGEQFF. The CDR3 region has the DNA TGTGCCAGCAGCTCCATCCGGGGAGTTGGTGAGCAGTTCTTC. Combining the CDR3 with reference TRBV7-9 and TRBJ2-1 gives the whole variable domain DTGVSQNPRHKITKRGQNVTFRCDPISEHNRLYWYRQTLGQGPEFLTYFQNEAQLEKSRLLSDRFSAERPKGSFSTLEIQRTEQGDSAMYLCASSSIRGVGEQFFGPGTRLTVL.